This T cell receptor (beta chain) stems from a study of blood T cell repertoires in COVID-19. About the study: Samples representing acute and convalescent COVID-19 were sourced from the United States, Italy and Spain.

The V gene's germline CDR1 is SGHRS and CDR2 YFSETQ. The CDR3 spans 16 residues. The junction had 4 bases not matched to a gene; V was cut back by 2 bases and J by 3 bases. Some clones are missing from TCRdb's copy, which holds only in-frame ones; the method was immunoSEQ multiplex PCR. The table lists tens of thousands of clones, just under 85% of them singletons, with roughly 5.2% in the top ten. The V gene is TRBV5-1, the J gene TRBJ2-4; TRBD2 aligns across 11 bases. This clonotype was sampled from a man between 50 and 59 years old with active COVID-19. Specimen: peripheral blood. Written as DNA, the CDR3 is TGCGCCAGCAGCTTACTAGCGGGGGTGGGCAAAAACATTCAGTACTTC. Protein: CASSLLAGVGKNIQYF.